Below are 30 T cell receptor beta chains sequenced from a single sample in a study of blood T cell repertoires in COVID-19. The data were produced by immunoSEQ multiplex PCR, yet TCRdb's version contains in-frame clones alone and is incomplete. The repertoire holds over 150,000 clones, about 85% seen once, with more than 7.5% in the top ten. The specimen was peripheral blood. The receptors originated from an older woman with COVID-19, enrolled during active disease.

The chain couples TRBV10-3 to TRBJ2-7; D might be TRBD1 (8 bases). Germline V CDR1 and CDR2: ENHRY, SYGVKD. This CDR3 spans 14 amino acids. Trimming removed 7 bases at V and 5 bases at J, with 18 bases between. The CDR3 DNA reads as TGTGCCATCAATGGGGGGGGACAGGTAAACGAGCAGTACTTC. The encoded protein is CAINGGGQVNEQYF.

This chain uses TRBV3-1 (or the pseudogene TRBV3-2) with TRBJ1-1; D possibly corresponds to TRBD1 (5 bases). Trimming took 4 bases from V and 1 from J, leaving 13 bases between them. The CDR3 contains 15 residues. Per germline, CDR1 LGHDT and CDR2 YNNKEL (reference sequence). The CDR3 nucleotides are TGTGCCAGCAGCCTCAGACAGAACCAGAACACTGAAGCTTTCTTT. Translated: CASSLRQNQNTEAFF.

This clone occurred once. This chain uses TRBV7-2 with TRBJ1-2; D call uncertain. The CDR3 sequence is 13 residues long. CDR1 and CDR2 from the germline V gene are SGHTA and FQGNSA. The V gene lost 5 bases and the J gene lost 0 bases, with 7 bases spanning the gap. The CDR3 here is CASSHGTNYGYTF. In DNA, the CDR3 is TGTGCCAGCAGCCACGGGACTAACTATGGCTACACCTTC.

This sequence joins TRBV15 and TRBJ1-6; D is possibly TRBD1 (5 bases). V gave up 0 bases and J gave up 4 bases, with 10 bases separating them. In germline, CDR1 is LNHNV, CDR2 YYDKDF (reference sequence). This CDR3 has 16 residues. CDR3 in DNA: TGTGCCACCAGCAGAGATCAGGGTAGATATAATTCACCCCTCCACTTT. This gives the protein CATSRDQGRYNSPLHF.

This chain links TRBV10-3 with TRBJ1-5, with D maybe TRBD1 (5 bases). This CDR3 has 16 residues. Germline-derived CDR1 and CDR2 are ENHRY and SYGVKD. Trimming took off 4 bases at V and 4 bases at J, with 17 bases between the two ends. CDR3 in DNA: TGTGCCATCAGTGTTGGAGGGGTTCAGGGAAATCAGCCCCAGCATTTT. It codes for CAISVGGVQGNQPQHF.

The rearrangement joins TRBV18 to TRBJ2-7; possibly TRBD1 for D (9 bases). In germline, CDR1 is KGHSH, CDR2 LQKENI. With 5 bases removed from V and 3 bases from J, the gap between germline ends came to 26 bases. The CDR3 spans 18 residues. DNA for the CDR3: TGTGCCAGCTCAGCCTTCTCGGGGGGGGGACAGGGCGACTACGAGCAGTACTTC. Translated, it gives CASSAFSGGGQGDYEQYF.

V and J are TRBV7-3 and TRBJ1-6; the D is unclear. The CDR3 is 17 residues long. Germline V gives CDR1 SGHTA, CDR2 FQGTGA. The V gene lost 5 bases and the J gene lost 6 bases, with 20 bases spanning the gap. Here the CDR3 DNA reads TGTGCCAGCAGCCTTCAAGGCGGGGAAGACGTTAATTCACCCCTCCACTTT. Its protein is CASSLQGGEDVNSPLHF.

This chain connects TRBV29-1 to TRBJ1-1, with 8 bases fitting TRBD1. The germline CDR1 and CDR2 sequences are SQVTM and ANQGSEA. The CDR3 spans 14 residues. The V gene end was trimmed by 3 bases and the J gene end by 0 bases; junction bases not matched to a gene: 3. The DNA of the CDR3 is TGCAGCGTTGATCCCAGGGGGCTGAACACTGAAGCTTTCTTT. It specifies CSVDPRGLNTEAFF. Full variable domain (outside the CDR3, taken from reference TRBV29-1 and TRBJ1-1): SAVISQKPSRDICQRGTSLTIQCQVDSQVTMMFWYRQQPGQSLTLIATANQGSEATYESGFVIDKFPISRPNLTFSTLTVSNMSPEDSSIYLCSVDPRGLNTEAFFGQGTRLTVV.

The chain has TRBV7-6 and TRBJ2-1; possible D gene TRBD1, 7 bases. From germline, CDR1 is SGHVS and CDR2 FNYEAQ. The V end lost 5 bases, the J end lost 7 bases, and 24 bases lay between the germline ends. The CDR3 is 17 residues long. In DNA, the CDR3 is TGTGCCAGCAGCCCCTCCCGGGGGCAGGGGGGTAGAAATGAGCAGTTCTTC. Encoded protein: CASSPSRGQGGRNEQFF.

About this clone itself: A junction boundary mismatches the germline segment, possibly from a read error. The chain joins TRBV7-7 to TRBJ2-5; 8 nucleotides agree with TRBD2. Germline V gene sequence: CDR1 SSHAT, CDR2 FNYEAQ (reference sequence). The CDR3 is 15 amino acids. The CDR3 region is CASTPNQAGVETQYF. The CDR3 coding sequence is TGTGCTAGCACACCGAATCAAGCGGGAGTGGAGACCCAGTACTTC.

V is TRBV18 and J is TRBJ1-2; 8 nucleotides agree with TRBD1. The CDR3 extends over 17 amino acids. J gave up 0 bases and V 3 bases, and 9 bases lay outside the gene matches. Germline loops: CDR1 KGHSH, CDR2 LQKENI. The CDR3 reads CASSPRPGQGANYGYTF. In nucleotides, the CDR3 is TGTGCCAGCTCACCCCGGCCAGGACAGGGCGCTAACTATGGCTACACCTTC.

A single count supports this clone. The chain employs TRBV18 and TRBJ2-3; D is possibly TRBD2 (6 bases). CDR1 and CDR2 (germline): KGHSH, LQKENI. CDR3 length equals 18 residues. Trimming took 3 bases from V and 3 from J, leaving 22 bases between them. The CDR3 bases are TGTGCCAGCTCACCCTCCTCGGGCAGCGTTGGGGGGACAGATACGCAGTATTTT. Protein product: CASSPSSGSVGGTDTQYF.

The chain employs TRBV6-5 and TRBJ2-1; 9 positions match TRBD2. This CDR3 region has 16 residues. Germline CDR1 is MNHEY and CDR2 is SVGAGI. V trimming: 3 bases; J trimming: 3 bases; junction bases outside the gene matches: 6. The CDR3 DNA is TGTGCCAGCAGTTATCTAGCGGGGATTAACTACAATGAGCAGTTCTTC. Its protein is CASSYLAGINYNEQFF.

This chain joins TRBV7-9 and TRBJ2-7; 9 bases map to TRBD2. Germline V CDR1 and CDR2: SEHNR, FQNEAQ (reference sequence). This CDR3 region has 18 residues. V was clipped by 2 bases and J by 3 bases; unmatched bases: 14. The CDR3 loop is CASSLTQRGALLHYEQYV. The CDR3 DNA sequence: TGTGCCAGCAGCTTAACCCAGCGGGGGGCCCTACTACACTACGAGCAGTACGTC.

The DNA for the CDR3 is TGTGCCAGTAGTGCCGGTGGGTGGGCGGGAGGTATTAATGAGCAGTTCTTC. Its translation: CASSAGGWAGGINEQFF. V and J are TRBV19 and TRBJ2-1; TRBD2 agrees at 8 bases. V lost 5 bases to trimming and J lost 7 bases; unmatched junction nucleotides: 16. The CDR3 runs to 17 residues. Germline CDR1 is LNHDA and CDR2 is SQIVND (reference sequence).

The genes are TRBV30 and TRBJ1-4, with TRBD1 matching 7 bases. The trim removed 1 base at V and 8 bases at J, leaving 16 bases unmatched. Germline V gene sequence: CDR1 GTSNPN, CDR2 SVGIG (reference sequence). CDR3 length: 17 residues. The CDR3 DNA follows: TGTGCCTGGAGTGCTAAAACTGGCAGGGGGGCGAGGGAAAAACTGTTTTTT. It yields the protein CAWSAKTGRGAREKLFF.

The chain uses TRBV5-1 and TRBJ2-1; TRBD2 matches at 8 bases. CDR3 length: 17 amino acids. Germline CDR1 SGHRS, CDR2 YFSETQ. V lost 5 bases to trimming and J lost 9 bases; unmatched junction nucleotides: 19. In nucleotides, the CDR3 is TGCGCCAGCAGTCCATTACTTAGCGGGATGAAGGGATTTGAGCAGTTCTTC. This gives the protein CASSPLLSGMKGFEQFF.

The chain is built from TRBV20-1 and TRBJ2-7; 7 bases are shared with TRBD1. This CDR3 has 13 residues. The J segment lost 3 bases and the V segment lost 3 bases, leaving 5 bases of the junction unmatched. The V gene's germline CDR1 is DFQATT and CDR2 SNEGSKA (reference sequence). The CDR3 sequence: CSASSQGVYEQYF. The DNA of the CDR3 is TGCAGTGCTAGTTCTCAGGGGGTCTACGAGCAGTACTTC.

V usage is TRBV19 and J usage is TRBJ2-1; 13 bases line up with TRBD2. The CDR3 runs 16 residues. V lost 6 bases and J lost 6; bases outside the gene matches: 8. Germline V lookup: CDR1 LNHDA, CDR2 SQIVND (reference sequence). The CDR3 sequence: CASSQWTSGRSNEQFF. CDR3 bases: TGTGCCAGTAGCCAATGGACTAGCGGGAGAAGCAATGAGCAGTTCTTC.

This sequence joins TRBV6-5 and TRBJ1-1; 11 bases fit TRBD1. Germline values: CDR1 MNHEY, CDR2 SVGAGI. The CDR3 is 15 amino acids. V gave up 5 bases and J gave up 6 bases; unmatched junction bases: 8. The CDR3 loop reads CASSHRPGQGAEAFF. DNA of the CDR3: TGTGCCAGCAGTCACCGTCCGGGACAGGGGGCTGAAGCTTTCTTT.

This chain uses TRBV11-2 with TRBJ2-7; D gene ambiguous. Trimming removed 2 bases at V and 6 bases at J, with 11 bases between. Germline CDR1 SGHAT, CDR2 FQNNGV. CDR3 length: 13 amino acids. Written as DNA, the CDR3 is TGTGCCAGCAGCTTATACGAGCGCCTCGAGCAGTACGTC. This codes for CASSLYERLEQYV.

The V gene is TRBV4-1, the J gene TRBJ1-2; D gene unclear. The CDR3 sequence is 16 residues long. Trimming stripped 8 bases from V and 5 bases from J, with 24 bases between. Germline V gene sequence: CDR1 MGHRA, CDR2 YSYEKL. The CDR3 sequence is CASGPGVGEGIYGYTF. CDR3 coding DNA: TGCGCCAGCGGCCCCGGAGTCGGGGAGGGAATATATGGCTACACCTTC.

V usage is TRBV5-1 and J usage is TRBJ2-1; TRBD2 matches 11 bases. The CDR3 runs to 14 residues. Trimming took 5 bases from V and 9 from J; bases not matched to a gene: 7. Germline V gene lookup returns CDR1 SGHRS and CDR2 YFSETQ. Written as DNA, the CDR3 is TGCGCCAGCAGATTTACTAGCGGGAGTAGTGAGCAGTTCTTC. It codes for CASRFTSGSSEQFF.

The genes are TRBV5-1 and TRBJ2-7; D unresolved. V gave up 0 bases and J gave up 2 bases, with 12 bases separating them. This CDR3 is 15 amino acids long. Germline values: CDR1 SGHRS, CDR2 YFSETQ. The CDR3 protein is CASSLAPPATYEQYF. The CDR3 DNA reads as TGCGCCAGCAGCTTGGCCCCCCCAGCGACCTACGAGCAGTACTTC.

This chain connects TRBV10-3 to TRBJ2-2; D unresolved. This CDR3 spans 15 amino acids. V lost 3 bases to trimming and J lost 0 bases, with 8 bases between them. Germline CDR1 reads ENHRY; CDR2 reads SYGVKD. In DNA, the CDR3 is TGTGCCATCAGTGACGTTCCCGCGAACACCGGGGAGCTGTTTTTT. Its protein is CAISDVPANTGELFF.

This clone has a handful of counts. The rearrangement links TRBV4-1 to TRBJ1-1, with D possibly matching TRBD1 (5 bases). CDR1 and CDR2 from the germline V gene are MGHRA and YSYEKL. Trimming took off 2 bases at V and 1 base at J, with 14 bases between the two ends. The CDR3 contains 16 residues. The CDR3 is CASSQPLGHTNTEAFF. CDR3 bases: TGCGCCAGCAGCCAACCCCTTGGACATACGAACACTGAAGCTTTCTTT.

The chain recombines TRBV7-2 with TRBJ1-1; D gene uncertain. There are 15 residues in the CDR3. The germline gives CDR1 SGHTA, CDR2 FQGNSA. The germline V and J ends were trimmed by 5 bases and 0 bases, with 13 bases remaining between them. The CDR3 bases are TGTGCCAGCAGCCCCTCCCTTACTCTGAACACTGAAGCTTTCTTT. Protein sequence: CASSPSLTLNTEAFF.

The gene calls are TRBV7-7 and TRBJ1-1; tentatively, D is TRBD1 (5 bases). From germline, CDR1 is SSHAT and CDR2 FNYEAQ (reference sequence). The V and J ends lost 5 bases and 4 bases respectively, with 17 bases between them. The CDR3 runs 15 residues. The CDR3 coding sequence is TGTGCCAGCAGCCCGGCAGGTGGACAAAGCACTGAAGCTTTCTTT. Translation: CASSPAGGQSTEAFF. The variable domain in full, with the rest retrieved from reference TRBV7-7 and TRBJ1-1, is GAGVSQSPRYKVTKRGQDVTLRCDPISSHATLYWYQQALGQGPEFLTYFNYEAQPDKSGLPSDRFSAERPEGSISTLTIQRTEQRDSAMYRCASSPAGGQSTEAFFGQGTRLTVV.

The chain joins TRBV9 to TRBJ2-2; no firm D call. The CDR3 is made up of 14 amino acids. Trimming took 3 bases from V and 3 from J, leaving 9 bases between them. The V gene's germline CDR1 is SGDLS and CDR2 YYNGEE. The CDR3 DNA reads TGTGCCAGCAGCGGTACTCTCGACACCGGGGAGCTGTTTTTT. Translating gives CASSGTLDTGELFF.

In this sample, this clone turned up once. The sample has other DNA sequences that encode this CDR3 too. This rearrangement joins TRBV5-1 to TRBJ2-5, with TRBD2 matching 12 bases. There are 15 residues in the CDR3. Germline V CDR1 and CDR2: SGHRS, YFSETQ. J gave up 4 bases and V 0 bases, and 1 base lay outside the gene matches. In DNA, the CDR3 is TGCGCCAGCAGCTTGGAACTAGCGGGAGGAGAGACCCAGTACTTC. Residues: CASSLELAGGETQYF.